The sequence of this TCR beta chain was determined in a study of blood T cell repertoires in COVID-19. In the study overall: The study drew acute and convalescent COVID-19 samples from the United States, Italy and Spain. PBMCs, B-cell-depleted T cells, or T cells provided the cDNA or gDNA that made up the material.

While infection was still active, Seattle patients were enrolled and then followed longitudinally. Source study methods: Counts of nucleated cells, estimated from reference gene primer amplification, were obtained. Assay used: immunoSEQ multiplex PCR; TCRdb lists only in-frame clones, some missing. V and J calls and clone size follow that table, whereas D and trimming were derived from the DNA. The sample has tens of thousands of clones, roughly 87% seen once. J lost 7 bases, V lost 7 bases, and 11 bases had no gene match. Per germline, CDR1 SQVTM and CDR2 ANQGSEA. This CDR3 comprises 13 residues. This clone appeared a few times.

The specimen was peripheral blood. The receptor's source is an elderly woman with COVID-19, enrolled during active disease. The chain carries TRBV29-1 and TRBJ1-2, with TRBD1 matching over 8 bases. CDR3 residues: CSAGEGQGAGYTF. The DNA of the CDR3 is TGCAGCGCTGGAGAGGGGCAGGGGGCTGGCTACACCTTC.